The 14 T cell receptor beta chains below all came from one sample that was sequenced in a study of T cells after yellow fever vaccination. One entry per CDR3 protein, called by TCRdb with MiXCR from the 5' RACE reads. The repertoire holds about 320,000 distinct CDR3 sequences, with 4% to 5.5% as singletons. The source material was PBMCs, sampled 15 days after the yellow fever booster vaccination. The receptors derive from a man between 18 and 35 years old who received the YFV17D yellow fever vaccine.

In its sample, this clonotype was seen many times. Written as DNA, the CDR3 is TGTGCCAGCAGCTTTACGTGGGGGGGCACAGATACGCAGTATTTT. Its translation: CASSFTWGGTDTQYF. The chain carries TRBV7-3 and TRBJ2-3; maybe TRBD2 (6 bases). This CDR3 is 15 amino acids long. Germline values: CDR1 SGHTA, CDR2 FQGTGA. V lost 3 bases and J 1 base, leaving 11 bases between the germline ends.

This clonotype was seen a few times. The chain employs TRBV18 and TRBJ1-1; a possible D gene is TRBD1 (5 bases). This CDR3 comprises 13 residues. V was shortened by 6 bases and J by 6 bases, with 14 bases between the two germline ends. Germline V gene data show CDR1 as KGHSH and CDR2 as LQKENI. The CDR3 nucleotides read TGTGCCAGCTCCCGGGGCAGTTTGTCTGAAGCTTTCTTT. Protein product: CASSRGSLSEAFF.

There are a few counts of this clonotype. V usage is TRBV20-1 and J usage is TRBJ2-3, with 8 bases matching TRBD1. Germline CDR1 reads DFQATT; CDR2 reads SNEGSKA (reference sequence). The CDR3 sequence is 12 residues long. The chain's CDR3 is CTPGGGTDTQYF. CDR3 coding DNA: TGCACGCCAGGGGGCGGCACAGATACGCAGTATTTT.

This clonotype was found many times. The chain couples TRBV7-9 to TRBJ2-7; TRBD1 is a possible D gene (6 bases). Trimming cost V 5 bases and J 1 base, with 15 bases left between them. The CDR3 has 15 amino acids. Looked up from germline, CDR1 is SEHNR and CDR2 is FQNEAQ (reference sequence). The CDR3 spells CASSGGRTESYEQYV. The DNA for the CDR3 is TGTGCCAGCAGCGGCGGCCGGACAGAATCCTACGAGCAGTACGTC.

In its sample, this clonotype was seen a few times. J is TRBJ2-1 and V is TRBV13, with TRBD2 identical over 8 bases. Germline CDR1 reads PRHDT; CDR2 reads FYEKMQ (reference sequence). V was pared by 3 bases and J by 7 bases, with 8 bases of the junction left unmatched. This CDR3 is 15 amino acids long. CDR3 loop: CASSFVGGAPNEQFF. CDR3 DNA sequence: TGTGCCAGCAGCTTTGTCGGGGGGGCCCCGAATGAGCAGTTCTTC.

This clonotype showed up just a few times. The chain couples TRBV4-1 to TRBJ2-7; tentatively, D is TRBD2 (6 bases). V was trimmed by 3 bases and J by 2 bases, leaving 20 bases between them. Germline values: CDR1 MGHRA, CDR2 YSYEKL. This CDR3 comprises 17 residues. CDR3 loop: CASSQIALTRNPYEQYF. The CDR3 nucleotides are TGCGCCAGCAGCCAGATCGCCCTGACTAGAAACCCCTACGAGCAGTACTTC.

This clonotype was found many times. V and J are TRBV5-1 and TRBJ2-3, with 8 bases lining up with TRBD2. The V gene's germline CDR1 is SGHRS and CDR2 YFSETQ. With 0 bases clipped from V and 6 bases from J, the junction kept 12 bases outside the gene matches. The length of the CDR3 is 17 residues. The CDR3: CASSLALSGGREDTQYF. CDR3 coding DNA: TGCGCCAGCAGCTTGGCCCTCTCGGGGGGGCGGGAGGATACGCAGTATTTT. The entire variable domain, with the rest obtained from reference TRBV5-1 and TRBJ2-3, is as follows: KAGVTQTPRYLIKTRGQQVTLSCSPISGHRSVSWYQQTPGQGLQFLFEYFSETQRNKGNFPGRFSGRQFSNSRSEMNVSTLELGDSALYLCASSLALSGGREDTQYFGPGTRLTVL.

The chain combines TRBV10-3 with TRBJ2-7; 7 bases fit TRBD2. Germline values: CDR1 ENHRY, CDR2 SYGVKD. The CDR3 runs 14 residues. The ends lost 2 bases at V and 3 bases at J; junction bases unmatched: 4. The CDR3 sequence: CAISERGGFYEQYV. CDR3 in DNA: TGTGCCATCAGTGAGAGGGGAGGGTTCTACGAGCAGTACGTC.

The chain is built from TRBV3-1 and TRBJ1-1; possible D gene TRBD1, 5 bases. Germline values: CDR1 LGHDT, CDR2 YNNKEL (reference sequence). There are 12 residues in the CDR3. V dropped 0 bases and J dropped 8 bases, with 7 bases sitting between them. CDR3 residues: CASSQEGGEAFF. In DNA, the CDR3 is TGTGCCAGCAGCCAAGAGGGGGGAGAAGCTTTCTTT.

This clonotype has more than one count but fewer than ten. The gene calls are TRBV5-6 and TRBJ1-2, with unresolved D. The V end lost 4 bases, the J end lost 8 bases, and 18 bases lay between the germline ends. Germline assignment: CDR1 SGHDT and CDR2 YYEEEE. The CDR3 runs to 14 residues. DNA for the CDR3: TGTGCCAGCAGCGGAGGGCCCCGCCGAGAGGGCTACACCTTC. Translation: CASSGGPRREGYTF.

CDR3 sequence: CASREGDEQFF. CDR3 DNA: TGTGCCAGCAGGGAGGGCGATGAGCAGTTCTTC. The rearrangement links TRBV28 to TRBJ2-1; possible D gene TRBD2, 6 bases. CDR1 is MDHEN and CDR2 is SYDVKM in the germline V gene. V was trimmed by 6 bases and J by 8 bases, leaving 8 bases between them. The CDR3 sequence is 11 residues long.

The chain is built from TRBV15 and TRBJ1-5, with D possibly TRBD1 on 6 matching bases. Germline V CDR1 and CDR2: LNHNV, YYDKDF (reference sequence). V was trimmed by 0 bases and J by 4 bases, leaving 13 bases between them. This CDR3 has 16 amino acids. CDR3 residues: CATSRDPTGLNQPQHF. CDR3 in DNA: TGTGCCACCAGCAGAGATCCGACAGGTCTAAATCAGCCCCAGCATTTT.

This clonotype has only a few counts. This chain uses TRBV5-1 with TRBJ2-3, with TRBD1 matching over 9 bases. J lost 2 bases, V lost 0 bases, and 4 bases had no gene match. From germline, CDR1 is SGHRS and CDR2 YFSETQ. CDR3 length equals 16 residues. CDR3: CASSLGDREFTDTQYF. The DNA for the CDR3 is TGCGCCAGCAGCTTGGGGGACAGGGAATTCACAGATACGCAGTATTTT. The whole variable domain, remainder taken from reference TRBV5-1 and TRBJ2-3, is KAGVTQTPRYLIKTRGQQVTLSCSPISGHRSVSWYQQTPGQGLQFLFEYFSETQRNKGNFPGRFSGRQFSNSRSEMNVSTLELGDSALYLCASSLGDREFTDTQYFGPGTRLTVL.

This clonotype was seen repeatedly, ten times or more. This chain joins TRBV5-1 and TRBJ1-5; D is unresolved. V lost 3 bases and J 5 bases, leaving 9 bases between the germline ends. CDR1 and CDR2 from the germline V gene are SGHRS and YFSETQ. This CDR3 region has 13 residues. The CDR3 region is CASSSDSDQPQHF. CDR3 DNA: TGCGCCAGCAGCTCGGATTCGGATCAGCCCCAGCATTTT.